The 4 T cell receptor beta chains below come from one sample, sequenced in a study of breast tumors, draining lymph nodes, adjacent tissues (dated by TCRdb to between 2015 and 2016). Library preparation was by multiplex PCR. The instrument given in TCRdb is Illumina HiSeq 2000. TCRdb passed the public sequencing reads through fastp at Q25 and MiXCR, retaining productive beta sequences. Rows with one shared CDR3 protein collapse into an entry with the most common genes and DNA. This sample gives around 190,000 distinct CDR3 sequences in total; roughly a third of them show up just once. The ten largest clones represent 4.3% of the sample. The lymph node samples were taken from the axillary draining lymph nodes of breast cancer patients. Sequencing was carried out using axillary lymph node tissue. Source of these receptors: a female donor with breast cancer. Some clones in this sample may be carry-over from other donors' samples.

Ten or more counts support this clonotype. V gene TRBV4-1 combines with J gene TRBJ1-3; D gene ambiguous. The CDR3 totals 16 residues. Germline CDR1 reads MGHRA; CDR2 reads YSYEKL. With 0 bases removed from V and 0 bases from J, the gap between germline ends came to 9 bases. CDR3 protein: CASSQEDRISGNTIYF. In DNA, the CDR3 is TGCGCCAGCAGCCAAGAAGATAGGATCTCTGGAAACACCATATATTTT.

This clonotype has at least ten counts. This chain connects TRBV12-3 or TRBV12-4 to TRBJ2-3; 7 nucleotides align to TRBD1. This CDR3 is 15 amino acids long. The J segment lost 2 bases and the V segment lost 2 bases, leaving 4 bases of the junction unmatched. The CDR3 is CASSLPQGFTDTQYF. The CDR3 coding sequence is TGTGCCAGCAGTTTACCACAGGGGTTCACAGATACGCAGTATTTT.

This clonotype occurred a few times. The junction differs from germline at one of its ends, possibly a read error. This chain uses TRBV6-5 with TRBJ1-4; perhaps TRBD1 as D (5 bases). This CDR3 is built from 16 residues. The germline CDR1 and CDR2 sequences are MNHEY and SVGAGI. CDR3 nucleotide sequence: TGTGCCAGCAGTCACTCTCAGGGTGGGGCTAATGAAAAACTGTTTTTT. Translation: CASSHSQGGANEKLFF.

This clonotype was seen only a few times. The chain joins TRBV11-1 to TRBJ2-7, with D unclear. This CDR3 has 12 residues. Germline assignment: CDR1 SGHAT and CDR2 FQDESV (reference sequence). Trimming removed 5 bases at V and 9 bases at J, with 14 bases between. CDR3 in amino acids: CASSRVPNAQYF. DNA of the CDR3: TGTGCCAGCAGCCGGGTACCTAACGCGCAGTACTTC. The whole variable domain, remainder taken from reference TRBV11-1 and TRBJ2-7, is EAEVAQSPRYKITEKSQAVAFWCDPISGHATLYWYRQILGQGPELLVQFQDESVVDDSQLPKDRFSAERLKGVDSTLKIQPAELGDSAMYLCASSRVPNAQYFGPGTRLTVT.